The 29 T cell receptor beta chains in this list originate from one sample, sequenced in a study of T cell responses to AZD1222 COVID-19 vaccine. Clones were read by immunoSEQ multiplex PCR, and TCRdb kept only the in-frame ones, dropping some. The sample includes around 92,000 clones, around 93% of them seen just once. Source: peripheral blood, taken on day 0 of AZD1222 vaccination. Receptor source: an adult in good health.

The V gene is TRBV7-9, the J gene TRBJ2-2; D is ambiguous. The CDR3 runs 15 residues. Germline V gene sequence: CDR1 SEHNR, CDR2 FQNEAQ (reference sequence). The germline V and J ends were trimmed by 10 bases and 6 bases, with 21 bases remaining between them. This CDR3 is CATDLQLTRSGELFF. In nucleotides, the CDR3 is TGTGCCACCGATCTACAGCTAACACGTTCCGGGGAGCTGTTTTTT.

The V call is TRBV9, the J call TRBJ1-5; no reliable D call. V was clipped by 0 bases and J by 9 bases, with 10 bases between them. This CDR3 is 13 amino acids long. Germline V CDR1 and CDR2: SGDLS, YYNGEE. CDR3 nucleotides: TGTGCCAGCAGCGTAGAGGTAAAAGGGCCCCAGCATTTT. Protein: CASSVEVKGPQHF.

V and J are TRBV7-3 and TRBJ2-7, with a weak D call TRBD2 (5 bases). Trimming removed 4 bases at V and 6 bases at J, with 7 bases between. Germline lookup yields CDR1 SGHTA and CDR2 FQGTGA. This CDR3 has 11 amino acids. In DNA, the CDR3 is TGTGCCAGCAGCTCGGGGTCCGAGCAGTACTTC. Its translation: CASSSGSEQYF.

This chain uses TRBV15 with TRBJ2-1, with TRBD2 matching 8 bases. The CDR3 contains 16 residues. Trimming took 4 bases from V and 8 from J; bases not matched to a gene: 13. The germline V gene has CDR1 LNHNV and CDR2 YYDKDF (reference sequence). CDR3 protein: CATSMRPGLEGDEQFF. CDR3 nucleotides: TGTGCCACCAGCATGAGGCCGGGACTAGAGGGAGATGAGCAGTTCTTC.

V gene TRBV5-6 combines with J gene TRBJ1-5; the D is unclear. Deletions cut 3 bases from V and 4 bases from J, with 14 bases between. The CDR3 sequence is 15 residues long. Germline values: CDR1 SGHDT, CDR2 YYEEEE. CDR3 sequence reads: CASSSGPGRNQPQHF. The CDR3 DNA is TGTGCCAGCAGCTCGGGCCCCGGACGAAATCAGCCCCAGCATTTT.

V and J are TRBV5-1 and TRBJ2-2; 13 nucleotides line up with TRBD2. The length of the CDR3 is 17 residues. CDR1 is SGHRS and CDR2 is YFSETQ in the germline V gene. V lost 4 bases, J lost 5 bases, and 8 bases stayed unmatched. The CDR3 DNA sequence: TGCGCCAGCAGCCGGTGGACTAGCGGGGGCGGGACCGGGGAGCTGTTTTTT. Its translation is CASSRWTSGGGTGELFF.

This clone was found once. The chain employs TRBV4-1 and TRBJ2-1, with TRBD2 matching over 13 bases. Trimming at V came to 6 bases and at J to 9 bases, leaving 11 bases not matched to a gene. The CDR3 has 16 amino acids. Germline-derived CDR1 and CDR2 are MGHRA and YSYEKL. The CDR3 sequence is CASSLTTSGGATEQFF. The CDR3 DNA reads TGCGCCAGCAGTCTAACCACTAGCGGGGGGGCCACTGAGCAGTTCTTC.

This clone was counted a single time. The chain couples TRBV29-1 to TRBJ2-2; tentative D call: TRBD1 (6 bases). Germline-derived CDR1 and CDR2 are SQVTM and ANQGSEA. The CDR3 is 15 amino acids. Trimming removed 7 bases at V and 2 bases at J, with 17 bases between. The CDR3 nucleotides are TGCAGCGCCTCGACAGGTCCCTTAAACACCGGGGAGCTGTTTTTT. Translating gives CSASTGPLNTGELFF.

This clone occurred a few times. The chain carries TRBV9 and TRBJ2-3; the D call may be TRBD1 or TRBD2 (6 bases each). V shed 4 bases and J shed 2 bases, with 20 bases lying between them. The CDR3 is 17 residues long. The V gene's germline CDR1 is SGDLS and CDR2 YYNGEE. CDR3 protein: CASSLPKVGGLTDTQYF. For the CDR3, the DNA is TGTGCCAGCAGCCTACCTAAGGTTGGGGGGCTCACAGATACGCAGTATTTT.

V is TRBV11-2 and J is TRBJ2-7, with 9 bases fitting TRBD2. Per germline, CDR1 SGHAT and CDR2 FQNNGV. Germline trimming cut 5 bases from V and 4 bases from J; bases unmatched to any gene: 18. The CDR3 is made up of 18 amino acids. The CDR3 nucleotides read TGTGCCAGCAGCGCCTTCCTTCCTAGGGGCGGGAGGGCGTACGAGCAGTACTTC. Translation: CASSAFLPRGGRAYEQYF.

This rearrangement joins TRBV19 to TRBJ1-4; 10 positions match TRBD1. This CDR3 spans 14 amino acids. The ends lost 3 bases at V and 7 bases at J; junction bases unmatched: 2. Germline V gene sequence: CDR1 LNHDA, CDR2 SQIVND (reference sequence). CDR3: CASSMRDRGEKLFF. For the CDR3, the DNA is TGTGCCAGTAGTATGCGGGACAGGGGTGAAAAACTGTTTTTT.

CDR3 residues: CASSFSPSDTQYF. As DNA, the CDR3 is TGTGCCAGCAGTTTTAGTCCTTCGGATACGCAGTATTTT. The rearrangement joins TRBV27 to TRBJ2-3; the D is unclear. V dropped 3 bases and J dropped 6 bases, with 10 bases sitting between them. This CDR3 is built from 13 residues. Germline V lookup: CDR1 MNHEY, CDR2 SMNVEV (reference sequence).

The chain recombines TRBV4-3 with TRBJ2-5; D unclear. This CDR3 region has 13 residues. Between the trimmed V and J ends, which lost 0 bases and 5 bases, there was a span of 7 bases. Germline V lookup: CDR1 LGHNA, CDR2 YSLEER. The CDR3 spells CASSQDPRETQYF. The CDR3 DNA follows: TGCGCCAGCAGCCAAGACCCTAGGGAGACCCAGTACTTC.

The CDR3 sequence is CASSRAGNGEQFF. The CDR3 DNA sequence: TGTGCCAGCAGCCGAGCGGGAAACGGTGAGCAGTTCTTC. The J gene is TRBJ2-1, the V gene TRBV3-1 (or the pseudogene TRBV3-2); 7 bases fit TRBD2. Germline V gene data show CDR1 as LGHDT and CDR2 as YNNKEL (reference sequence). The junction had 6 bases not matched to a gene; V was cut back by 4 bases and J by 9 bases. This CDR3 spans 13 amino acids.

V usage is TRBV6-5 and J usage is TRBJ1-5, with D possibly TRBD1 on 5 matching bases. The CDR3 totals 15 residues. CDR1 is MNHEY and CDR2 is SVGAGI in the germline V gene. Trimming cost V 6 bases and J 2 bases, with 14 bases left between them. The CDR3 DNA reads TGTGCCAGCAGGGATGGGCAGGGTGGCAATCAGCCCCAGCATTTT. It is translated as CASRDGQGGNQPQHF.

V and J are TRBV3-1 (or the pseudogene TRBV3-2) and TRBJ2-1; 10 bases are shared with TRBD2. Germline assignment: CDR1 LGHDT and CDR2 YNNKEL (reference sequence). The CDR3 has 13 amino acids. J gave up 15 bases and V 2 bases, and 7 bases lay outside the gene matches. CDR3 coding DNA: TGTGCCAGCAGCCAACTCCAGCGGGGGGGGTTGTTCTTC. It specifies CASSQLQRGGLFF.

This rearrangement joins TRBV5-5 to TRBJ1-1; 7 nucleotides align to TRBD1. Germline V CDR1 and CDR2: SGHKS, YYEKEE (reference sequence). The CDR3 is made up of 15 amino acids. The junction had 2 bases not matched to a gene; V was cut back by 0 bases and J by 0 bases. DNA of the CDR3: TGTGCCAGCAGCTTGGCGGACAGGTTGAACACTGAAGCTTTCTTT. This sequence encodes CASSLADRLNTEAFF.

V usage is TRBV19 and J usage is TRBJ2-3; 7 nucleotides match TRBD2. The V gene's germline CDR1 is LNHDA and CDR2 SQIVND (reference sequence). The CDR3 loop spans 15 amino acids. Trimming at V came to 5 bases and at J to 6 bases, leaving 11 bases not matched to a gene. DNA of the CDR3: TGTGCCAGTAGTCCGGTACTAGCGCGACACGATACGCAGTATTTT. It codes for CASSPVLARHDTQYF.

This clone was detected once. V usage is TRBV5-6 and J usage is TRBJ1-4; the D is unclear. The germline CDR1 and CDR2 sequences are SGHDT and YYEEEE. Trimming removed 4 bases from V and 11 bases from J, with 21 bases in between. There are 15 residues in the CDR3. CDR3 nucleotides: TGTGCCAGCAGCCGCCCCCAAGGGATAATGACCAAACTGTTTTTT. Protein product: CASSRPQGIMTKLFF.

This sequence joins TRBV18 and TRBJ2-6; 16 bases align to TRBD2. The germline CDR1 and CDR2 sequences are KGHSH and LQKENI. The length of the CDR3 is 21 residues. V trimming: 3 bases; J trimming: 0 bases; junction bases outside the gene matches: 8. The CDR3 bases are TGTGCCAGCTCACCGGGACTAGCGGGGGGGCTCCCCGCCTCTGGGGCCAACGTCCTGACTTTC. Translating it yields CASSPGLAGGLPASGANVLTF.

V gene TRBV5-4 combines with J gene TRBJ2-1; tentative D call: TRBD2 (5 bases). The CDR3 is 14 amino acids. Trimming shortened V by 0 bases and J by 10 bases, and 14 bases separated the two germline ends. The germline gives CDR1 SGHNT, CDR2 YYREEE (reference sequence). The CDR3 here is CASSLASSTREQFF. CDR3 in DNA: TGTGCCAGCAGCTTGGCCTCTAGCACGAGGGAGCAGTTCTTC.

The chain links TRBV5-1 to TRBJ1-4; D gene uncertain. Per the germline V gene, CDR1 is SGHRS and CDR2 is YFSETQ. This CDR3 is 16 amino acids long. The V and J ends lost 3 bases and 3 bases respectively, with 15 bases between them. The CDR3 DNA is TGCGCCAGCAGCTCGGTGTCGACAACGGCTAATGAAAAACTGTTTTTT. Encoded protein: CASSSVSTTANEKLFF. Full variable domain (outside the CDR3, taken from reference TRBV5-1 and TRBJ1-4): KAGVTQTPRYLIKTRGQQVTLSCSPISGHRSVSWYQQTPGQGLQFLFEYFSETQRNKGNFPGRFSGRQFSNSRSEMNVSTLELGDSALYLCASSSVSTTANEKLFFGSGTQLSVL.

V and J are TRBV18 and TRBJ1-5; D gene ambiguous. The CDR3 has 16 residues. Trimming pared 3 bases from V and 0 bases from J, leaving 12 bases between. Germline V gene data show CDR1 as KGHSH and CDR2 as LQKENI. The CDR3 spells CASSPQDGYSNQPQHF. CDR3 DNA sequence: TGTGCCAGCTCACCCCAGGATGGGTATAGCAATCAGCCCCAGCATTTT.

The gene calls are TRBV27 and TRBJ1-4; no firm D call. Germline CDR1 reads MNHEY; CDR2 reads SMNVEV (reference sequence). The CDR3 is made up of 14 amino acids. V was cut by 6 bases and J by 8 bases, with 16 bases left in between. CDR3 sequence reads: CASSFQRVGEKLFF. The CDR3, as DNA: TGTGCCAGCAGCTTCCAGAGGGTGGGGGAAAAACTGTTTTTT. Drawing the rest from reference TRBV27 and TRBJ1-4, the complete variable domain is EAQVTQNPRYLITVTGKKLTVTCSQNMNHEYMSWYRQDPGLGLRQIYYSMNVEVTDKGDVPEGYKVSRKEKRNFPLILESPSPNQTSLYFCASSFQRVGEKLFFGSGTQLSVL.

The rearrangement uses TRBV30 and TRBJ1-1; TRBD1 might be the D (6 bases). CDR1 and CDR2 (germline): GTSNPN, SVGIG (reference sequence). Trimming took off 3 bases at V and 0 bases at J, with 14 bases between the two ends. This CDR3 spans 15 amino acids. DNA of the CDR3: TGTGCCTGGAGGGGGGGCAGGGAGATGAACACTGAAGCTTTCTTT. Its protein product is CAWRGGREMNTEAFF.

This clone appeared a single time. The CDR3 nucleotides read TGTGCCACCAGCAGAGGACCCGAAGAGACCCAGTACTTC. Its protein product is CATSRGPEETQYF. The rearrangement links TRBV15 to TRBJ2-5; D unresolved. There are 13 residues in the CDR3. CDR1 is LNHNV and CDR2 is YYDKDF in the germline V gene (reference sequence). V gave up 1 base and J gave up 3 bases, with 6 bases separating them.

The chain combines TRBV10-3 with TRBJ2-1; D is possibly TRBD1 or TRBD2 (6 bases each). The V end was cut by 4 bases, the J end by 0 bases, with 25 bases between. The CDR3 totals 20 residues. Germline V gives CDR1 ENHRY, CDR2 SYGVKD. The CDR3 DNA is TGTGCCATCAGTGGGGGACTCGGGGGCGCCTCGGGGAGCTCCTACAATGAGCAGTTCTTC. It codes for CAISGGLGGASGSSYNEQFF.

This chain joins TRBV4-1 and TRBJ1-2; D perhaps matches TRBD1 (6 bases). Germline CDR1 MGHRA, CDR2 YSYEKL. Trimming shortened V by 4 bases and J by 5 bases, and 11 bases separated the two germline ends. This CDR3 spans 13 amino acids. Here the CDR3 DNA reads TGCGCCAGCAGCCCCGATGGACAGTATGGCTACACCTTC. Translating gives CASSPDGQYGYTF.

This chain links TRBV15 with TRBJ1-2, with 9 positions matching TRBD1. Unmatched junction bases numbered 10, after V lost 4 bases and J lost 4 bases. CDR3 length equals 16 residues. CDR1 is LNHNV and CDR2 is YYDKDF in the germline V gene (reference sequence). The CDR3 reads CATSTDYKTGGYGYTF. CDR3 DNA: TGTGCCACCAGCACCGATTACAAGACAGGGGGCTATGGCTACACCTTC.